This T cell receptor beta chain appears in the sequencing data of a study of high-grade serous ovarian cancer treatment subgroups (dated by TCRdb to about 2021). Turning to the overall study: On average, each sample produced fewer than 15,000 sequencing reads and roughly 7,500 unique TCR beta rearrangements. The study examined TCR beta repertoires in high-grade serous ovarian cancer patients who were grouped under a laparoscopic triage algorithm by complete gross resection or by neoadjuvant chemotherapy response. The cohort comprised approximately 30 patients: some 10 with no residual disease after primary surgery (R0), some 10 excellent NACT responders, and some 10 poor NACT responders. One primary tumor sample and two metastatic tumor samples were collected from each patient, for a total of over 85 samples. Study-wide findings and limitations: Repertoire similarity ranging from roughly 0.1 to 0.79 was observed between tumors from the same patient, whereas almost no similarity was observed between different patients. Because bulk tumor TCR sequencing provided no spatial information, insight into HGSC tumor complexity and diversity was limited. The TCR repertoire analyses centered on CDR3, leaving CDR1 and CDR2 unanalyzed. Neoantigen level correlated positively with TCR clonal relatedness, and copy number variation and mutation load from whole-genome sequencing showed a positive trend with TCR clonal relatedness.

Collection of tumor samples took place before definitive surgery or chemotherapy. The MD Anderson Biospecimen Extraction Resource handled genomic DNA extraction, while the MD Anderson Cancer Genomics Laboratory carried out the TCR sequencing. The roughly 100 tumor samples were subjected to high-throughput TCR profiling using ImmunoSEQ. On the authors' methods: Repertoire diversity metrics included richness (unique productive sequences), clonality, evenness and relatedness; Bhattacharyya coefficient assessed similarity between samples. Conclusions stayed consistent in a sensitivity analysis that left out TCRs with fewer than two reads. TCRdb stores this immuneACCESS table with in-frame sequences only. Part of the clones is absent; in the studies checked, under half of the shortfall reflects unresolved V genes, and no reason is known for the rest. The V and J calls and clone size are taken from that table; D and trimming were inferred from the DNA. In this sample the table shows roughly 29,000 clones, about 86% of which occur a single time. The leading ten clones occupy about 2% of the sample.

About this clone itself: It has no known antigen specificity. No base quality values were provided; no much bigger clone lies one nucleotide off.

The CDR3 sequence holds 14 residues, the cysteine and phenylalanine included. The CDR3 DNA has 42 bases and is translated from base 1. The germline V gene specifies SQVTM as CDR1 and ANQGSEA as CDR2. After removal of 6 bases from V and 0 bases from J, the junction retains 8 bases not matched to a gene. This receptor was obtained from a human donor with high-grade serous ovarian cancer. The source material was tumor tissue. The rearrangement joined TRBV29-1 to TRBJ2-7, and TRBD2 matches 7 of the central bases. This receptor has the CDR3 CSVGLAEGSYEQYF. The DNA reads TGCAGCGTGGGCCTAGCGGAGGGCTCCTACGAGCAGTACTTC.